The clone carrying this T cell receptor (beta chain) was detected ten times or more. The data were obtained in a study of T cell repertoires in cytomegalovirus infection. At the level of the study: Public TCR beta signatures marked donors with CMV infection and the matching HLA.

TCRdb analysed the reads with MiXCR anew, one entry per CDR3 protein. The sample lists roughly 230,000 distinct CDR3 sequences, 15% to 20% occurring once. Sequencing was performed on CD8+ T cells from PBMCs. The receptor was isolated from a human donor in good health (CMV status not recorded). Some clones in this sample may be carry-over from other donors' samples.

The CDR3, as DNA: TGTGCCAGCAGCTTTGGCTATAGTACTGAAGCTTTCTTT. Protein sequence: CASSFGYSTEAFF. The chain employs TRBV7-2 and TRBJ1-1; D gene ambiguous. The CDR3 consists of 13 residues. CDR1 and CDR2 from the germline V gene are SGHTA and FQGNSA. With 3 bases removed from V and 5 bases from J, the gap between germline ends came to 10 bases.